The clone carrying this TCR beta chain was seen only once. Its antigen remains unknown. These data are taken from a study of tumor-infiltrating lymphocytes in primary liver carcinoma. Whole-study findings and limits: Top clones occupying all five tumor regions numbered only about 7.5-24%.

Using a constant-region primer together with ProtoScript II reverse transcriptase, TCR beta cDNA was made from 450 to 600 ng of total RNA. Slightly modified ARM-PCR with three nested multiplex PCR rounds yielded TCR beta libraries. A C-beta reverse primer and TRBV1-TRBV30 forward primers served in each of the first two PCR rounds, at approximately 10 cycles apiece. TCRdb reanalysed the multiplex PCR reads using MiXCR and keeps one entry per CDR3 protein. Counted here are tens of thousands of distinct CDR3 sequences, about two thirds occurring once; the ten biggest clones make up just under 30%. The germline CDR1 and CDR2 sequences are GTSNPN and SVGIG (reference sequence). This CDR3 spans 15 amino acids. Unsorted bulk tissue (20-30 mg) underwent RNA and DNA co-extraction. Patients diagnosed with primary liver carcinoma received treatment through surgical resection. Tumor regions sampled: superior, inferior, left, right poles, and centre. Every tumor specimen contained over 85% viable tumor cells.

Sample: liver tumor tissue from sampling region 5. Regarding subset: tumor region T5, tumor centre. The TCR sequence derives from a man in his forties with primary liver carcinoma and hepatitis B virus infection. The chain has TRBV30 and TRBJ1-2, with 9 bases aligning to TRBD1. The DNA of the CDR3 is TGTGTTTGGAGCGGAACCCTACAGGGGGCGCGTGGCTACACCTTC. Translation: CVWSGTLQGARGYTF.